The sequence of this T cell receptor (beta chain) was determined in a study of blood T cell repertoires in COVID-19. About the study: Researchers got acute and convalescent COVID-19 samples from the United States, Italy and Spain.

CDR1 and CDR2 from the germline V gene are SGHRS and YFSETQ. The ends lost 0 bases at V and 11 bases at J; junction bases unmatched: 8. The CDR3 spans 15 residues. Enrolled during active infection, Seattle patients were then followed longitudinally. The assay was immunoSEQ multiplex PCR, and TCRdb's table has in-frame clones only and misses some. The sample lists 290,000 or so clones, approximately 89% occurring once. The specimen was peripheral blood. The sequence derives from a woman in her twenties or thirties with COVID-19, enrolled during active disease. J is TRBJ1-1 and V is TRBV5-1; 12 nucleotides line up with TRBD1. CDR3 bases: TGCGCCAGCAGCTTGGCCCCGGGACAGGGGGCGAACGCTTTCTTT. Translation gives CASSLAPGQGANAFF. The variable domain in full, with the rest retrieved from reference TRBV5-1 and TRBJ1-1, is KAGVTQTPRYLIKTRGQQVTLSCSPISGHRSVSWYQQTPGQGLQFLFEYFSETQRNKGNFPGRFSGRQFSNSRSEMNVSTLELGDSALYLCASSLAPGQGANAFFGQGTRLTVV.